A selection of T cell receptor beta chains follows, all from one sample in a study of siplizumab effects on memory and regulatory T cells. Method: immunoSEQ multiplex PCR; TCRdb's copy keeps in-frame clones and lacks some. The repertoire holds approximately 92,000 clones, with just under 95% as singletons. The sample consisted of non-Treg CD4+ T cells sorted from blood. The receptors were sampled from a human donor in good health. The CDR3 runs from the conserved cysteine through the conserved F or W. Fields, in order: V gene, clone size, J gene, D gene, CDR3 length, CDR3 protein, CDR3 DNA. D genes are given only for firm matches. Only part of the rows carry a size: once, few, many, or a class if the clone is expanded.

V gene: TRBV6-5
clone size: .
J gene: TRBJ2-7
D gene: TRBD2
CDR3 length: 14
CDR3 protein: CASSYSRLAGVLYF
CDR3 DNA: TGTGCCAGCAGTTACTCGAGGCTAGCGGGAGTCCTGTACTTC

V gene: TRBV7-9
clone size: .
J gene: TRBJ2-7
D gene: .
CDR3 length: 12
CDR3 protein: CASSLVGYEQYF
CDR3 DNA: TGTGCCAGCAGCTTAGTGGGCTACGAGCAGTACTTC

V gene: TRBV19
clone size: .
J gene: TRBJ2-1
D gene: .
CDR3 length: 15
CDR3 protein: CASKYAPGQSNEQFF
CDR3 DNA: TGTGCCAGTAAATACGCCCCCGGACAGTCTAATGAGCAGTTCTTC

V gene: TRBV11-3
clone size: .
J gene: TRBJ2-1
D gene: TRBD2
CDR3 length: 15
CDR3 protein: CASSFRAGGFNEQFF
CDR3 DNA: TGTGCCAGCAGCTTTCGAGCGGGAGGTTTTAATGAGCAGTTCTTC

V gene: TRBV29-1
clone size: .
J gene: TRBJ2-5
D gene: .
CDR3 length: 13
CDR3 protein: CSVGGASQETQYF
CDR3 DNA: TGCAGCGTTGGTGGGGCCTCCCAAGAGACCCAGTACTTC

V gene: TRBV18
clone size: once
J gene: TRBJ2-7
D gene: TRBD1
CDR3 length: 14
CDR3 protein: CASSAGTGGYEQYF
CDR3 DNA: TGTGCCAGCTCTGCCGGGACAGGAGGCTACGAGCAGTACTTC

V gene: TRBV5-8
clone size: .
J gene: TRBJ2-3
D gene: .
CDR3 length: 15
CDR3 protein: CASSWRVASTDTQYF
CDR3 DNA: TGTGCCAGCAGCTGGAGAGTAGCAAGCACAGATACGCAGTATTTT

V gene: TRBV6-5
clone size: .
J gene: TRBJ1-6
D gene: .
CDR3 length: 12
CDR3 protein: CASSYRNSPLHF
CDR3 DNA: TGTGCCAGCAGTTACAGGAATTCACCCCTCCACTTT

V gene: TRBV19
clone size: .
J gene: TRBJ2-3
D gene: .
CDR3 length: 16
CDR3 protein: CASSIVGQGLTDTQYF
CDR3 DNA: TGTGCCAGTAGTATAGTAGGACAGGGACTAACAGATACGCAGTATTTT

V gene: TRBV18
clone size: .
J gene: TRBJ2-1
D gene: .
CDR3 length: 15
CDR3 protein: CASSPLHSGHNEQFF
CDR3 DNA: TGTGCCAGCTCACCACTTCACAGCGGACACAATGAGCAGTTCTTC

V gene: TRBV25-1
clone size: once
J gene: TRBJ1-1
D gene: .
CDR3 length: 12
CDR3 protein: CASSATDRGAFF
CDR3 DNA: TGTGCCAGCAGTGCGACAGATAGAGGAGCTTTCTTT

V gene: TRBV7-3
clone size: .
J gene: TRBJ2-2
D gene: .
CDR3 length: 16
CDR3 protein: CASSLSGAQNTGELFF
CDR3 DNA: TGTGCCAGCAGCTTAAGCGGCGCCCAGAACACCGGGGAGCTGTTTTTT

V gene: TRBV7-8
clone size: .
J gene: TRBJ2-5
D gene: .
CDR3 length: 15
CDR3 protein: CASSPGSSSQETQYF
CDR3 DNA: TGTGCCAGCAGCCCAGGGTCTAGCAGCCAAGAGACCCAGTACTTC

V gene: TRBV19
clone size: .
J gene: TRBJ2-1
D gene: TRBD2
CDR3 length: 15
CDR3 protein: CASRGTSGTFREQFF
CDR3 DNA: TGTGCCAGTAGGGGGACTAGCGGGACTTTTCGGGAGCAGTTCTTC

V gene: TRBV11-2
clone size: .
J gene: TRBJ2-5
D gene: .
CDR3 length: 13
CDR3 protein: CASSLENQETQYF
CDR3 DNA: TGTGCCAGCAGCTTAGAGAACCAAGAGACCCAGTACTTC

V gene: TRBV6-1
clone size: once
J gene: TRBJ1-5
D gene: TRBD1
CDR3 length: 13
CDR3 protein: CASRDSHNQPQHF
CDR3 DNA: TGTGCCAGCCGGGACAGCCACAATCAGCCCCAGCATTTT

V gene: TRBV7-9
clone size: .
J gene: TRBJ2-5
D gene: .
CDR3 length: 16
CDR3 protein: CASRDDLSGPLGTQYF
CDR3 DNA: TGTGCCAGCAGGGATGACCTAAGCGGCCCACTCGGGACCCAGTACTTC

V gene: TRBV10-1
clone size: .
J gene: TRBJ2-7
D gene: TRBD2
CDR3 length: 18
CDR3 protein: CASFPFCLAGEESYEQYF
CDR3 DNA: TGCGCCAGCTTCCCGTTCTGTTTAGCGGGAGAGGAGTCCTACGAGCAGTACTTC

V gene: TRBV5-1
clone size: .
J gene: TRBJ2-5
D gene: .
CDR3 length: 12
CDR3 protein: CASSPSSETQYF
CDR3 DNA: TGCGCCAGCAGCCCCTCTTCGGAGACCCAGTACTTC

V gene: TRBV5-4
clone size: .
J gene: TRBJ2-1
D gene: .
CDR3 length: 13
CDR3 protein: CASSLDSDNEQFF
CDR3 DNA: TGTGCCAGCAGCCTTGACAGTGACAATGAGCAGTTCTTC

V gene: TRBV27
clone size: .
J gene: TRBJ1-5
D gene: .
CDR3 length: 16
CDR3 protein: CASSLTPSYSNQPQHF
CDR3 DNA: TGTGCCAGCAGTTTAACCCCCTCTTATAGCAATCAGCCCCAGCATTTT

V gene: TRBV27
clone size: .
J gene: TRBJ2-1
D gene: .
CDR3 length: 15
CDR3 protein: CASSLNHGTIDEQFF
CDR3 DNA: TGTGCCAGCAGCCTTAATCATGGGACAATCGATGAGCAGTTCTTC

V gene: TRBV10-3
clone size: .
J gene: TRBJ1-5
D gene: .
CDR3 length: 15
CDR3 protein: CAISESGQSNQPQHF
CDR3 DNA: TGTGCCATCAGTGAGTCCGGACAAAGCAATCAGCCCCAGCATTTT

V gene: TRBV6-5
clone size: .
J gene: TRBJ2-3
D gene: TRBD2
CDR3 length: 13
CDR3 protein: CASREGASGSLYF
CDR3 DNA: TGTGCCAGTAGAGAAGGGGCTAGCGGATCATTGTATTTT

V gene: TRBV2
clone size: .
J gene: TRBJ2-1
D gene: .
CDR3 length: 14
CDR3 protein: CASTMALTYNEQFF
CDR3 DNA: TGTGCCAGCACAATGGCGCTTACCTACAATGAGCAGTTCTTC

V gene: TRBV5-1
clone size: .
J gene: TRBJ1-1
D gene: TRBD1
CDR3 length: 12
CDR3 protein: CASSLEQGQAFF
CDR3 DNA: TGCGCCAGCAGCTTGGAACAGGGGCAAGCTTTCTTT

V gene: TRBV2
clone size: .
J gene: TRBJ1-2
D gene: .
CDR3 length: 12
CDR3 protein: CASSVANYGYTF
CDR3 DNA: TGTGCCAGCAGTGTTGCTAACTATGGCTACACCTTC

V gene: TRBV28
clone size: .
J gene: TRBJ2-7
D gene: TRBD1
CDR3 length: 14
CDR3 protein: CASSETGLPYEQYF
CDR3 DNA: TGTGCCAGCAGCGAGACAGGGCTCCCCTACGAGCAGTACTTC

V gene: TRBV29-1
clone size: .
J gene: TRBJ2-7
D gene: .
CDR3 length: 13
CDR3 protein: CSVGTERYYEQYF
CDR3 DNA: TGCAGCGTTGGGACAGAGAGATACTACGAGCAGTACTTC

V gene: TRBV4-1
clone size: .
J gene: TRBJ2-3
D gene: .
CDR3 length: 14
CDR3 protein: CASSLPGPGDTQYF
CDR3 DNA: TGCGCCAGCAGCCTACCCGGTCCGGGCGATACGCAGTATTTT

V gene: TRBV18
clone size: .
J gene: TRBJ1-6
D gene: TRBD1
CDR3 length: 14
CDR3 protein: CASSPGQDHSPLHF
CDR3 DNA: TGTGCCAGCTCCCCGGGACAGGATCATTCACCCCTCCACTTT

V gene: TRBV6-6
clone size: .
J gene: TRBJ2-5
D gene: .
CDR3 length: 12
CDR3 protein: CASSRQQETQYF
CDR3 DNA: TGTGCCAGCTCGCGGCAACAAGAGACCCAGTACTTC

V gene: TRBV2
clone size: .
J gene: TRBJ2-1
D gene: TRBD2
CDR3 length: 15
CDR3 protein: CASTPSGMGRNEQFF
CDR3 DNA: TGTGCCAGCACCCCAAGCGGGATGGGTCGTAATGAGCAGTTCTTC

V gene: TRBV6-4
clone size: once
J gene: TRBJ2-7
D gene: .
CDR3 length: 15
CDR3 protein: CASSVRGRADYEQYF
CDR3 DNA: TGTGCCAGCAGTGTTCGCGGTAGGGCGGACTACGAGCAGTACTTC

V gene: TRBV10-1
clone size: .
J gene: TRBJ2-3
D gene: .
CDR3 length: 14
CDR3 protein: CASSGERYTDTQYF
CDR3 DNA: TGCGCCAGCAGTGGGGAGCGGTACACAGATACGCAGTATTTT